The clone carrying this TCR beta chain has a single count. This specimen comes from a study of T cell changes during pregnancy in multiple sclerosis. Data came from immunoSEQ multiplex PCR; TCRdb stores just in-frame clones and leaves some out. Of about 19,000 clones listed, over 70% were seen once; the top ten hold approximately 5%. This CDR3 is 14 amino acids long. V lost 2 bases, J lost 8 bases, and 5 bases stayed unmatched. Looked up from germline, CDR1 is MNHEY and CDR2 is SMNVEV (reference sequence). Specimen: CD8+ T cells from peripheral blood mononuclear cells, collected after pregnancy. The receptor was isolated from a female donor in good health, enrolled as a control in a pregnancy study. V and J are TRBV27 and TRBJ1-4; TRBD1 matches 7 bases. CDR3 nucleotide sequence: TGTGCCAGCAGTTTAAGAGGGGGCACAGAAAAACTGTTTTTT. Amino acids: CASSLRGGTEKLFF.